This T cell receptor (beta chain) appears in the sequencing data of a study of blood T cells in healthy people across ages (dated by TCRdb to between 2014 and 2016). With respect to the entire study: In model experiments, roughly one uniquely barcoded TCR beta cDNA molecule per two T cells was captured by template switching. To track age-related changes in TCR beta repertoire diversity, the study relied on deep sequencing normalized with unique cDNA molecular identifiers. Donors were grouped into four age groups: young (average 16 years), middle-aged (roughly 37), aged (62) and long-lived (over 80). To avoid experimental bias, donors of different ages were randomly spread across the sequencing lanes. Two additional independent replicas of 1 million unique cDNA reads from the same blood draw were analyzed for two donors (one aged 18 to 30 and one aged 80 or older).

Donors were 39 systemically healthy Caucasian individuals from Russia aged roughly 6 to 95 years. Ten milliliters of peripheral blood were drawn from each donor into EDTA-treated Vacutainer tubes. PBMCs were isolated by Ficoll-Paque density-gradient centrifugation, with at least 6 million obtained per sample. Trizol reagent was used to extract total RNA from PBMCs, with at least 5 micrograms per sample. For every donor, flow cytometry on a PBMC aliquot measured the percentage of naive CD45RAhigh/CD27high T cells. Libraries were built with 5' RACE. Sequencing relied on an Illumina HiSeq 2500. The second PCR ran for roughly 7 to 12 cycles and used a J-beta primer mix along with a sample-barcoded 5' primer. A unique molecular identifier was introduced onto each TCR beta cDNA molecule by a template-switch 5' adaptor carrying 12 random nucleotides. Each sample yielded at least 2.5 million CDR3-containing paired-end reads. First-strand cDNA was synthesized from all RNA with the Mint cDNA synthesis kit, primed by a TRBC-specific oligonucleotide. After uracil-DNA glycosylase treatment, a first 18-cycle PCR used universal primers M1SS and BC2_uni_R on all cDNA. In the original analysis: For normalization, 1 million high-quality reads were randomly selected from each sample, with every read carrying a distinct molecular identifier. Instead of being binned into consensus sequences, reads that shared molecular identifiers were thrown out. MiTCR, set to a Q25 quality threshold and the strictest error-elimination algorithm, was used for CDR3 identification, clonotype clustering and error correction. A nonparametric unseen species model with Euler transformation was used to estimate a lower bound on total TCR beta diversity. TCRdb itself trimmed the public reads at Q25 with fastp, ran MiXCR and retained productive beta chains. Merged by CDR3 protein, the rows form single entries marked with the most common genes and DNA. TCRdb, rather than the study authors, made the V and J calls. For this sample there are roughly 1,300,000 distinct CDR3 sequences; approximately 59% appear just once. The biggest ten clones account for 6.5% to 8.5% of the sample.

Regarding this clonotype: Its recognized antigen is unknown. Base quality data are lacking; no much larger clone is found one base away.

Overall study outcomes, separate from this receptor: A strong correlation was found between observed TCR beta diversity and the percentage of naive T cells measured by flow cytometry. Donor CMV infection status was unknown, potentially confounding age-related changes in expanded clonotypes. Total diversity estimates from one million sequenced T cells were considered lower bounds and underestimates. Bulk unsorted PBMC profiling prevented conclusive comparison of naive and antigen-experienced compartments. Compared with the aged group, more naive CD4+ T cells, fewer expanded clones and increased TCR diversity were shown by the long-lived group, suggesting age selection. Observed TCR beta diversity per million T cells fell roughly linearly with age, and a significant reduction was already apparent by age around 40.

The CDR3 contains 15 residues, cysteine and phenylalanine counted. Kept here is only the CDR3 DNA, which spans 45 bases and is read in frame from base 1. CDR1 SGHAT and CDR2 FQNNGV were looked up in the germline V gene. Trimming removed 5 bases from V and 5 bases from J; the gene matches leave 11 bases unexplained. The rearranged chain carries TRBV11-2 and TRBJ2-7; the junction holds 8 bases that match TRBD2. Material for sequencing was blood. The sequence came from a young man in good health. The CDR3 region has the sequence CASSPPGLVGNEQYF. The bases read TGTGCCAGCAGCCCACCGGGACTAGTAGGGAACGAGCAGTACTTC.